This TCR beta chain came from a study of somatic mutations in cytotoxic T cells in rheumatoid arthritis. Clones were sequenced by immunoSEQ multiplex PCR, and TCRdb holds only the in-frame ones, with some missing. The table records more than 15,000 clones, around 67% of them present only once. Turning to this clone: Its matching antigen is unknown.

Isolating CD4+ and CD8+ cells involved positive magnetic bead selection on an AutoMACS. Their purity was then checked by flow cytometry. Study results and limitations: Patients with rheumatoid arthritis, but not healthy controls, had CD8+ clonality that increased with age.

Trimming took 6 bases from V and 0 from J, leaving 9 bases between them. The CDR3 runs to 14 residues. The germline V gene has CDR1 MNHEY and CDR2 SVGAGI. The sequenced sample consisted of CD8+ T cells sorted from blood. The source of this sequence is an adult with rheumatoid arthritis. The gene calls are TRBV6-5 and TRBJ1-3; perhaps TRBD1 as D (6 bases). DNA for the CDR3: TGTGCCAGCAGAAGGGACAACTCTGGAAACACCATATATTTT. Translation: CASRRDNSGNTIYF.